The present TCR beta chain was sequenced within a study of T cell repertoires in ileal Crohn's disease (dated by TCRdb to about 2019). Regarding the complete study: The median duration of disease was approximately 7.9 years, and at the time of surgery 35% of patients were active smokers. M0 samples consisted of biopsies taken from the inflamed part of the ileum in the surgical resection specimen. The TCR repertoire was analysed in approximately 61 patients with Crohn's disease drawn from a prospective multicentre cohort. Endoscopic postoperative recurrence was defined as a Rutgeerts score above i0. A total of 170 or so mucosal samples from roughly 57 patients were sequenced, with samples obtained at several locations on the surgical specimen and at postoperative endoscopy. About 500 nanograms of biopsy DNA per sample were submitted for commercial TCRB immunosequencing. Roughly half of the patients were given postoperative therapy, with 15 to 20 on anti-TNF agents and 10 to 12 on thiopurines. All patients had surgery for a complication: stricturing disease in roughly 60% and penetrating disease in roughly 39%. The study was conducted in parallel with a multicentre cohort built to find predictors of early endoscopic recurrence after ileocolonic resection. On the study overall, not on this receptor specifically: A significantly higher proportion of clonal expansions was observed in active smokers at surgery than in non-smokers (roughly 24% vs 19%, p=0.02). Sorted CD8 T cells carried more high-frequency clones than CD4 T cells, suggesting mucosal expansions were mainly CD8. Endoscopic recurrence was found to be associated with higher high-frequency clone percentages at surgery, and recurrence was observed in all patients with clonality above 26.8% (18/57). Only a subgroup of patients, of unstated size, had mucosal CD4 and CD8 T cells sorted and sequenced.

As concerns this clone: The antigen it binds to is not known. No base quality information exists; no much larger clone differs at one position.

The sample's time point, from its label and the paper: inflamed ileum from the surgical specimen. Adults with ileal or ileocolonic Crohn's disease and an indication for ileocolonic resection were eligible for inclusion. Whole ileal mucosal biopsies were kept frozen at -80 degrees C prior to DNA extraction. Genomic DNA was extracted from frozen whole biopsies using a TRizol-based method and was quantified with a NanoDrop 2000 spectrophotometer. Library prep was done by the immunoSEQ multiplex PCR assay. A two-step, amplification bias-controlled multiplex PCR was used by Adaptive Biotechnology to amplify CDR3 regions from genomic DNA. Primers covering every V and J gene segment were used in the first PCR, while barcodes and Illumina adapters were added in the second PCR. CDR3 libraries were sequenced on an Illumina instrument. For the original study's pipeline: Vendor-provided pipelines were combined with custom analysis of raw data in R/Bioconductor under R version 3.3.0. Clonality, ranging from 0 to 1, was calculated as the inverse of the normalised Shannon entropy of all productive clones. The repertoire share taken up by the top 100 clones defined high-frequency clones, and only clones that passed a 95% confidence test were kept. The Simpson index measured repertoire diversity, and the Morisita-Horn index measured overlap between samples. TCRdb holds this immuneACCESS table with in-frame rearrangements only. Some clones are missing; in checked studies, unresolved V genes explain under half, and the rest has no known cause. That table is the source of V, J and clone size, and D and trimming were worked out from the DNA. The sample table holds 13,000 to 15,000 clones, of which around 85% were seen once. The ten largest clones take up around 13% of the sample.

V is shortened by 5 bases, J by 12 bases, and the region joining them spans 11 bases. Sequences SGHTA (CDR1) and FQGNSA (CDR2) are obtained from the germline V gene. Reading from cysteine to phenylalanine, the CDR3 counts 11 amino acids. The retained sequence is limited to the CDR3, 33 bases, with the frame set at the first base. The sample taken for sequencing was ileal tissue. The TCR comes from an adult with Crohn's disease. The rearrangement combines TRBV7-2 with TRBJ2-1, with the D segment identity uncertain. The nucleotides are TGTGCCAGCAGCCCATATAGTATGCAGTTCTTC. Its amino acids are CASSPYSMQFF.